This T cell receptor (beta chain) came from a study of Siglec-9 on CD8 T cells in melanoma. Measured with immunoSEQ multiplex PCR; TCRdb has only the in-frame clones, and not every one. The sample consists of approximately 39,000 clones, roughly 84% of them appearing once. The CDR3 loop spans 14 amino acids. V gave up 1 base and J gave up 5 bases, with 10 bases separating them. Germline loops: CDR1 MNHEY, CDR2 SMNVEV (reference sequence). Points on this clone: Its antigen is as yet unknown.

Study results and limitations: Siglec-9 reportedly marks and regulates an effector memory CD8+ T-cell subset apparently accumulating in melanoma tumors.

V is TRBV27 and J is TRBJ2-3; D gene uncertain. Specimen: Siglec-9- CD8+ T cells sorted from blood. The clonotype was recovered from a human donor in good health. In nucleotides, the CDR3 is TGTGCCAGCAGTTTATTAGGATTCGGAGATACGCAGTATTTT. Translated, it gives CASSLLGFGDTQYF.